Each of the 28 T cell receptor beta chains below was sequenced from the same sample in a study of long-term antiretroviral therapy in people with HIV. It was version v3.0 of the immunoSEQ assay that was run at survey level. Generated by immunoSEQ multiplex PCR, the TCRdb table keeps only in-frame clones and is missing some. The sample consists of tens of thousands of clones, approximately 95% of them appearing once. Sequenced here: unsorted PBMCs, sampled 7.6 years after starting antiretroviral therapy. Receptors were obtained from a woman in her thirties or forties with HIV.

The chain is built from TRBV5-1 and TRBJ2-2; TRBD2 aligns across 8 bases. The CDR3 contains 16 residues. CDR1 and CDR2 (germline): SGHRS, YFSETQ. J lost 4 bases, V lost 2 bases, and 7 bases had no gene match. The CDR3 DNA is TGCGCCAGCAGCTTTCCGGGACTAGAAGGCACCGGGGAGCTGTTTTTT. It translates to CASSFPGLEGTGELFF.

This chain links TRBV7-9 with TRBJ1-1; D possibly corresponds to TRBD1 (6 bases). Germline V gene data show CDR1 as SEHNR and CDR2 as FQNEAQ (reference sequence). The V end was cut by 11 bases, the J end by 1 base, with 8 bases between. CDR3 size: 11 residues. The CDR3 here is CAGQTNTEAFF. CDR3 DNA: TGTGCCGGACAGACGAACACTGAAGCTTTCTTT.

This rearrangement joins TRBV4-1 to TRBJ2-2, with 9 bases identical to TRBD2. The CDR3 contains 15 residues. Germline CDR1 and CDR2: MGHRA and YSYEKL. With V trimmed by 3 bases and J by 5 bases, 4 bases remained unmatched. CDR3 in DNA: TGCGCCAGCAGCCACCCTAGCGGGGCGACCGGGGAGCTGTTTTTT. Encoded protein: CASSHPSGATGELFF.

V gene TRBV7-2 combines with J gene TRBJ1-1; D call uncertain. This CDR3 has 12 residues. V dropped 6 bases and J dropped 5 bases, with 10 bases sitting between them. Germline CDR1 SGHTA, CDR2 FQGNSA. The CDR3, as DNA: TGTGCCAGCAGGGTCGGTGGGACTGAAGCTTTCTTT. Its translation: CASRVGGTEAFF.

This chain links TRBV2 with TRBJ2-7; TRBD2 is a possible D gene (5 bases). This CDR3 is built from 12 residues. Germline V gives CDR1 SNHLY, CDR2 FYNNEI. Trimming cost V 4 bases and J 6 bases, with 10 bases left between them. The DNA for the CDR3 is TGTGCCAGCAGTGGGCTAGCCTTCGAGCAGTACTTC. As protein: CASSGLAFEQYF. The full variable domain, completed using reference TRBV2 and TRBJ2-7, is EPEVTQTPSHQVTQMGQEVILRCVPISNHLYFYWYRQILGQKVEFLVSFYNNEISEKSEIFDDQFSVERPDGSNFTLKIRSTKLEDSAMYFCASSGLAFEQYFGPGTRLTVT.

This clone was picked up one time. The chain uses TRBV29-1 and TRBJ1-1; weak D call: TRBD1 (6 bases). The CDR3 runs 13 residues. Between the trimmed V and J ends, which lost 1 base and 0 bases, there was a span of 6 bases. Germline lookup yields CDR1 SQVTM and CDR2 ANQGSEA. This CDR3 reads CSVEGQVNTEAFF. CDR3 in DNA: TGCAGCGTTGAAGGACAGGTGAACACTGAAGCTTTCTTT. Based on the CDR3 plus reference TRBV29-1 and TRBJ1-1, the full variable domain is SAVISQKPSRDICQRGTSLTIQCQVDSQVTMMFWYRQQPGQSLTLIATANQGSEATYESGFVIDKFPISRPNLTFSTLTVSNMSPEDSSIYLCSVEGQVNTEAFFGQGTRLTVV.

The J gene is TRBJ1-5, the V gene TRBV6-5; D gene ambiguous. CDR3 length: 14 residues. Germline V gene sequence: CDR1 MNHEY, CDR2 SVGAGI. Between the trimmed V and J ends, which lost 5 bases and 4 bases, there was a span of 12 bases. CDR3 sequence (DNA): TGTGCCAGCAGTGAAAGGGCAGCGAATCAGCCCCAGCATTTT. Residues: CASSERAANQPQHF.

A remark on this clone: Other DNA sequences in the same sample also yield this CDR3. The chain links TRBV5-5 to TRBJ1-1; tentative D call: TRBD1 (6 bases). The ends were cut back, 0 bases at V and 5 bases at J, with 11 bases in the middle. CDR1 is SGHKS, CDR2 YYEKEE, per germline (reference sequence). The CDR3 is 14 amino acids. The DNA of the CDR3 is TGTGCCAGCAGCTTGGAAGGGGGAGGGACTGAAGCTTTCTTT. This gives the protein CASSLEGGGTEAFF.

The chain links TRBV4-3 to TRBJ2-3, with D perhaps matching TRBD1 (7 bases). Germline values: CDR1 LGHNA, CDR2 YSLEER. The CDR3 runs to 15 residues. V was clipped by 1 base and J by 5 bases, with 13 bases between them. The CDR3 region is CASSQGRQGGDTQYF. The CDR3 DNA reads TGCGCCAGCAGCCAAGGTAGACAGGGAGGAGATACGCAGTATTTT.

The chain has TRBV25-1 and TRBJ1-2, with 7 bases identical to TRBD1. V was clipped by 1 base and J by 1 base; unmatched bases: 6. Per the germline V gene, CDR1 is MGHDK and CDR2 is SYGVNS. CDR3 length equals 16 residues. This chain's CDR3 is CASSESWGQLNYGYTF. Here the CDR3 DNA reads TGTGCCAGCAGTGAATCTTGGGGACAGCTTAACTATGGCTACACCTTC.

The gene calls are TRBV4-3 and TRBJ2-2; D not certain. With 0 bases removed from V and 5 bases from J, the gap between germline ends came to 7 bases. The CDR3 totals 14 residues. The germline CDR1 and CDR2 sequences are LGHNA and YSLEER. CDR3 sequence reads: CASSQDGKTGELFF. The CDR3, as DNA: TGCGCCAGCAGCCAAGATGGGAAGACCGGGGAGCTGTTTTTT.

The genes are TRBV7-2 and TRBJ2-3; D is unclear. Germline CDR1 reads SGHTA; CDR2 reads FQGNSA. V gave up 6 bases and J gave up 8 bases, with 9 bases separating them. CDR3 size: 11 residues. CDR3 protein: CASSFGFTQYF. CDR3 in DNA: TGTGCCAGCAGTTTTGGCTTTACGCAGTATTTT.

The DNA of the CDR3 is TGTGCCAGTATCGGGGTGGGGACAGGGACTGGAAACACCATATATTTT. Its translation is CASIGVGTGTGNTIYF. The chain couples TRBV19 to TRBJ1-3; 9 bases line up with TRBD1. CDR1 is LNHDA, CDR2 SQIVND, per germline (reference sequence). The CDR3 totals 16 residues. Trimming took 7 bases from V and 2 from J; bases not matched to a gene: 9. The full variable domain, rest sourced from reference TRBV19 and TRBJ1-3, is DGGITQSPKYLFRKEGQNVTLSCEQNLNHDAMYWYRQDPGQGLRLIYYSQIVNDFQKGDIAEGYSVSREKKESFPLTVTSAQKNPTAFYLCASIGVGTGTGNTIYFGEGSWLTVV.

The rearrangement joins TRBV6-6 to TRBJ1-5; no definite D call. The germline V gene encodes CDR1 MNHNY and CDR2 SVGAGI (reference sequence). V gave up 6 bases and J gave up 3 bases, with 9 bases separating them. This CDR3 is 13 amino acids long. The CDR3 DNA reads TGTGCCAGCAGGACGGCAGTCAATCAGCCCCAGCATTTT. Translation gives CASRTAVNQPQHF.

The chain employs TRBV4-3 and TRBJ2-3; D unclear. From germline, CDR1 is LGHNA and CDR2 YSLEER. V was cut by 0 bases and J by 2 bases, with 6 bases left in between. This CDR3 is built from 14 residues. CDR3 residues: CASSQEYATDTQYF. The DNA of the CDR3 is TGCGCCAGCAGCCAAGAATACGCCACAGATACGCAGTATTTT.

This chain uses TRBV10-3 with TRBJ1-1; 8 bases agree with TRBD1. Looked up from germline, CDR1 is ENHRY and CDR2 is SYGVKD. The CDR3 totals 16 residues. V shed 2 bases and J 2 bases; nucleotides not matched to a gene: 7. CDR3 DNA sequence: TGTGCCATCAGTGAGCAGAGGGGGACAGGCAACACTGAAGCTTTCTTT. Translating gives CAISEQRGTGNTEAFF.

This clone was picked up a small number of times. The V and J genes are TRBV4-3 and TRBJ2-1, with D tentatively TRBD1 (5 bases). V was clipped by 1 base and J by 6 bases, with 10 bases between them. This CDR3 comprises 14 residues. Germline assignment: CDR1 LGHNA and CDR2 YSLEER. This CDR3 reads CASSQGGLGNEQFF. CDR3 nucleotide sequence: TGCGCCAGCAGCCAAGGGGGCTTGGGCAATGAGCAGTTCTTC.

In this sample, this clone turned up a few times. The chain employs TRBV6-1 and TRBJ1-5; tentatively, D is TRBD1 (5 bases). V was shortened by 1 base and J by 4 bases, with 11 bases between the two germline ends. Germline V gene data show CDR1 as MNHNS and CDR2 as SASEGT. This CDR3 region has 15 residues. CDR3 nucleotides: TGTGCCAGCAGTGAAGTGGGGGGAGCGAATCAGCCCCAGCATTTT. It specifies CASSEVGGANQPQHF.

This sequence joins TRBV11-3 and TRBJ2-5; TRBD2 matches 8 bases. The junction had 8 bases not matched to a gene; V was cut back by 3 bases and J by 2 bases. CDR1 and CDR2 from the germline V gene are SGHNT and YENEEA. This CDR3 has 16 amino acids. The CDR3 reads CASSFGFAGGQETQYF. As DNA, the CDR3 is TGTGCCAGCAGCTTTGGTTTCGCGGGGGGACAAGAGACCCAGTACTTC.

The CDR3 DNA sequence: TGTGCCAGCAGCGTAGGAGATAACGGGGGTGAAAAACTGTTTTTT. This codes for CASSVGDNGGEKLFF. The chain recombines TRBV9 with TRBJ1-4; a possible D gene is TRBD1 (5 bases). The CDR3 spans 15 residues. V was trimmed by 0 bases and J by 7 bases, leaving 13 bases between them. Germline-derived CDR1 and CDR2 are SGDLS and YYNGEE.

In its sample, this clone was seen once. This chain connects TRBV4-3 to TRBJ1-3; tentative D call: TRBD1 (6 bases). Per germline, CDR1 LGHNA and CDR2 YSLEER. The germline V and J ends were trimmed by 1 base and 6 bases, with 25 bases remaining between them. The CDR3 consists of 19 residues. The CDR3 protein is CASSQVGTGTSPIKNTIYF. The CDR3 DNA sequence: TGCGCCAGCAGCCAAGTAGGAACAGGGACATCACCGATTAAAAACACCATATATTTT.

CDR3 amino acids: CASSPRGVPQETQYF. CDR3 nucleotide sequence: TGTGCCAGCAGCCCACGAGGGGTTCCCCAAGAGACCCAGTACTTC. This chain joins TRBV9 and TRBJ2-5; the D call may be TRBD1 or TRBD2 (5 bases each). This CDR3 is built from 15 residues. From germline, CDR1 is SGDLS and CDR2 YYNGEE. V was clipped by 4 bases and J by 1 base, with 14 bases between them.

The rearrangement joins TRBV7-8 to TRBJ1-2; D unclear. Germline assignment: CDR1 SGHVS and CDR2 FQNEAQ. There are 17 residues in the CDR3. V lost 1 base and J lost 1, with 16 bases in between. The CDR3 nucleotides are TGTGCCAGCAGCTTAGTAGTCAGGCCAACCATTAACTATGGCTACACCTTC. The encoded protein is CASSLVVRPTINYGYTF.

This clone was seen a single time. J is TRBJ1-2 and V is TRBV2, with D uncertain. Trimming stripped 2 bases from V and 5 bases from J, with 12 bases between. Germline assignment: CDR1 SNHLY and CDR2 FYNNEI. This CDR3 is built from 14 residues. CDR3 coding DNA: TGTGCCAGCAGTGAACGGGTAGCGGCTTATGGCTACACCTTC. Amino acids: CASSERVAAYGYTF.

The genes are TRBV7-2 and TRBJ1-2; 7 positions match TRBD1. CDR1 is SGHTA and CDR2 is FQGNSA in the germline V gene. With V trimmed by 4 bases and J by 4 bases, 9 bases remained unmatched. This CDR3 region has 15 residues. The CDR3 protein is CASSSSGGTFYGYTF. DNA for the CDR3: TGTGCCAGCAGCTCTTCAGGGGGGACTTTCTATGGCTACACCTTC.

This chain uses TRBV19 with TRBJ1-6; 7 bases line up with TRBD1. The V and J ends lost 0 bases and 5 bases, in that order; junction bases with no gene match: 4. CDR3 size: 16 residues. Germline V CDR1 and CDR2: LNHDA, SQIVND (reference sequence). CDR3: CASSIDDRAHNSPLHF. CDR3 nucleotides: TGTGCCAGTAGTATAGACGACAGGGCCCATAATTCACCCCTCCACTTT.

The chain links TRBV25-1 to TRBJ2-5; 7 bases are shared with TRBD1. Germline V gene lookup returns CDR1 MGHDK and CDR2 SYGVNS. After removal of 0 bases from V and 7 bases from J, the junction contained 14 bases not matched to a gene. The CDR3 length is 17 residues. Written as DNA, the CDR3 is TGTGCCAGCAGTGAATATATAGGGGACAGAAGACATGGGACCCAGTACTTC. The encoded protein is CASSEYIGDRRHGTQYF.

The CDR3 loop reads CASSSTGWDPSTDTQYF. The CDR3 DNA sequence: TGTGCCAGCAGTTCAACAGGGTGGGACCCGAGCACAGATACGCAGTATTTT. The J gene is TRBJ2-3, the V gene TRBV27, with D maybe TRBD1 (6 bases). This CDR3 has 17 amino acids. Germline lookup yields CDR1 MNHEY and CDR2 SMNVEV (reference sequence). V lost 4 bases and J 0 bases, leaving 17 bases between the germline ends.